The 3 T cell receptor beta chains given below trace back to one sample, sequenced in a study of long-term antiretroviral therapy in people with HIV. Sequencing relied on immunoSEQ assay v3.0, run at survey level. This table comes from immunoSEQ multiplex PCR, and its TCRdb copy is limited to in-frame clones, with some not included. The sample includes 17,000 or so clones, around 85% seen only once; the top ten take about 14%. Sequencing used unsorted PBMCs, obtained less than 1.3 years before starting antiretroviral therapy. All receptors come from a young man with HIV.

Here the CDR3 DNA reads TGTGCCAGCAGTTACTTGGGGGTAGGGAACTATGGCTACACCTTC. It translates to CASSYLGVGNYGYTF. The rearrangement uses TRBV6-5 and TRBJ1-2; possibly TRBD1 for D (5 bases). The CDR3 has 15 residues. Germline CDR1 MNHEY, CDR2 SVGAGI. Trimming stripped 1 base from V and 2 bases from J, with 11 bases between.

This sequence joins TRBV20-1 and TRBJ2-1; D ambiguous. This CDR3 is 11 amino acids long. The V gene's germline CDR1 is DFQATT and CDR2 SNEGSKA (reference sequence). V was shortened by 5 bases and J by 4 bases, with 6 bases between the two germline ends. The CDR3 protein is CSAPKYNEQFF. The CDR3 DNA is TGCAGTGCTCCTAAGTACAATGAGCAGTTCTTC.

V gene TRBV4-2 combines with J gene TRBJ2-7, with 11 positions matching TRBD1. This CDR3 is built from 18 residues. J gave up 2 bases and V 1 base, and 10 bases lay outside the gene matches. From germline, CDR1 is LGHNA and CDR2 YNFKEQ. CDR3 coding DNA: TGTGCCAGCAGCCAAGGTCAATTTGGGACAGGGGGGACCTACGAGCAGTACTTC. Encoded protein: CASSQGQFGTGGTYEQYF.